These 15 T cell receptor beta chains came from one sample sequenced in a study of T-cell reconstitution after alpha-beta-depleted transplantation in children. As it was prepared, the TCRbeta library received unique molecular identifiers. From the PCR reads, TCRdb called clonotypes with MiXCR, one entry per CDR3 protein. Here the sample spans around 600,000 distinct CDR3 sequences, 23% being singletons. The source material was PBMCs, mostly from graft donor cells, sampled 360 days after TCRalphabeta/CD19-depleted stem cell transplant. Source of these receptors: a boy under three years old who had a stem cell transplant for acute myeloid leukemia, so the T cells may come from the graft donor.

The J gene is TRBJ2-5, the V gene TRBV20-1; D unclear. V was trimmed by 7 bases and J by 3 bases, leaving 9 bases between them. This CDR3 comprises 11 residues. Germline values: CDR1 DFQATT, CDR2 SNEGSKA (reference sequence). The CDR3 protein is CSGSRKETQYF. In DNA form, the CDR3 reads TGCAGTGGGAGTAGAAAAGAGACCCAGTACTTC.

The chain couples TRBV20-1 to TRBJ1-4; D gene unclear. The germline V gene has CDR1 DFQATT and CDR2 SNEGSKA (reference sequence). The CDR3 totals 14 residues. Trimming removed 5 bases from V and 5 bases from J, with 15 bases in between. CDR3 sequence reads: CSASTGRLNEKLFF. CDR3 coding DNA: TGCAGTGCTTCCACCGGGAGGTTAAATGAAAAACTGTTTTTT.

The table lists this clonotype with many counts. The chain recombines TRBV9 with TRBJ1-6; maybe TRBD1 (5 bases). The CDR3 consists of 14 residues. Trimming removed 3 bases from V and 6 bases from J, with 10 bases in between. Germline V gives CDR1 SGDLS, CDR2 YYNGEE. The DNA of the CDR3 is TGTGCCAGCAGCGGGGGGACGGGTAATTCACCCCTCCACTTT. Translated: CASSGGTGNSPLHF.

This clonotype was counted only a few times. V gene TRBV7-2 combines with J gene TRBJ2-2; 7 nucleotides align to TRBD1. Germline values: CDR1 SGHTA, CDR2 FQGNSA. Trimming cost V 4 bases and J 6 bases; bases outside gene matches: 14. This CDR3 is built from 17 residues. Written as DNA, the CDR3 is TGTGCCAGCAGCTCAACCTACTTACGACAGGGCCCCGGGGAGCTGTTTTTT. Translating it yields CASSSTYLRQGPGELFF.

In this sample, this clonotype turned up a few times. The chain couples TRBV20-1 to TRBJ2-5; D call uncertain. The CDR3 contains 12 residues. Germline V gene lookup returns CDR1 DFQATT and CDR2 SNEGSKA (reference sequence). V gave up 0 bases and J gave up 6 bases, with 8 bases separating them. CDR3 bases: TGCAGTGCTAGAGATCCAAAGAAGACCCAGTACTTC. Encoded protein: CSARDPKKTQYF.

V usage is TRBV20-1 and J usage is TRBJ1-1; D not resolved. V was clipped by 3 bases and J by 8 bases, with 16 bases between them. Germline values: CDR1 DFQATT, CDR2 SNEGSKA (reference sequence). This CDR3 is built from 13 residues. The CDR3 here is CSARHPYLTEAFF. The CDR3 DNA is TGCAGTGCTAGGCATCCATATCTGACCGAAGCTTTCTTT.

This clonotype was counted between two and nine times. The chain uses TRBV7-8 and TRBJ2-7, with D tentatively TRBD2 (6 bases). V lost 5 bases and J lost 0, with 17 bases in between. The CDR3 covers 16 residues. Germline assignment: CDR1 SGHVS and CDR2 FQNEAQ. The CDR3 region has the DNA TGTGCCAGCAGCCCCGGACTAACTTCGGGCTCCTACGAGCAGTACGTC. It codes for CASSPGLTSGSYEQYV.

The table lists this clonotype with many counts. The rearrangement joins TRBV29-1 to TRBJ2-5; D remains unclear. The ends were cut back, 6 bases at V and 3 bases at J, with 11 bases in the middle. Germline V CDR1 and CDR2: SQVTM, ANQGSEA. This CDR3 is 12 amino acids long. CDR3 region: CSVRRGEETQYF. DNA for the CDR3: TGCAGCGTACGGAGAGGTGAAGAGACCCAGTACTTC.

V and J are TRBV4-1 and TRBJ2-4, with 7 positions matching TRBD1. Trimming removed 0 bases from V and 0 bases from J; junction bases left unmatched: 11. This CDR3 is 19 amino acids long. CDR1 and CDR2 (germline): MGHRA, YSYEKL. The CDR3 region is CASSQDSEQGFLAKNIQYF. The DNA for the CDR3 is TGCGCCAGCAGCCAAGATTCGGAACAGGGGTTCCTAGCCAAAAACATTCAGTACTTC.

The V gene is TRBV6-2 or TRBV6-3, the J gene TRBJ1-3; TRBD1 matches at 9 bases. The length of the CDR3 is 15 residues. Germline V gene lookup returns CDR1 MNHEY and CDR2 SVGEGT. Unmatched junction bases numbered 1, after V lost 2 bases and J lost 2 bases. CDR3 sequence (DNA): TGTGCCAGCAGTTACGGGACAGGGACTGGAAACACCATATATTTT. This sequence encodes CASSYGTGTGNTIYF.

This chain links TRBV7-9 with TRBJ1-4, with TRBD1 as a possible D gene (6 bases). This CDR3 has 14 residues. The germline CDR1 and CDR2 sequences are SEHNR and FQNEAQ (reference sequence). The ends were cut back, 5 bases at V and 5 bases at J, with 12 bases in the middle. The CDR3 region is CASSDGQINEKLFF. The DNA for the CDR3 is TGTGCCAGCAGCGATGGACAGATAAATGAAAAACTGTTTTTT.

The chain joins TRBV29-1 to TRBJ2-5, with D uncertain. V was clipped by 8 bases and J by 2 bases, with 12 bases between them. CDR1 is SQVTM and CDR2 is ANQGSEA in the germline V gene. This CDR3 has 12 residues. The CDR3 spells CSLEVRQETQYF. DNA for the CDR3: TGCAGCCTCGAGGTCAGGCAAGAGACCCAGTACTTC.

This clonotype was counted only a few times. The rearrangement uses TRBV21-1 and TRBJ2-7. TRBV21-1 is termed a pseudogene. This CDR3 region has 14 residues. Here the CDR3 reads CASSRGRGLYEQYF. The CDR3 DNA sequence: TGTGCCAGCAGCCGAGGAAGAGGCCTCTACGAGCAGTACTTC.

This chain links TRBV7-2 with TRBJ2-3, with 10 positions matching TRBD2. The length of the CDR3 is 14 residues. Looked up from germline, CDR1 is SGHTA and CDR2 is FQGNSA. V dropped 5 bases and J dropped 8; count of bases not matched to a gene: 7. The DNA of the CDR3 is TGTGCCAGCAGCCCACTAGCGGGGTTGGGTACGCAGTATTTT. Translated: CASSPLAGLGTQYF. Full variable domain (rest looked up from reference TRBV7-2 and TRBJ2-3): GAGVSQSPSNKVTEKGKDVELRCDPISGHTALYWYRQSLGQGLEFLIYFQGNSAPDKSGLPSDRFSAERTGGSVSTLTIQRTQQEDSAVYLCASSPLAGLGTQYFGPGTRLTVL.

This clonotype was found a few times. The J gene is TRBJ2-1, the V gene TRBV6-1, with D tentatively TRBD2 (7 bases). Trimming cost V 8 bases and J 4 bases, with 21 bases left between them. Germline V lookup: CDR1 MNHNS, CDR2 SASEGT. This CDR3 has 16 amino acids. The CDR3 is CASGPKVAGAYNEQFF. The DNA of the CDR3 is TGTGCCAGCGGACCTAAGGTCGCGGGGGCATACAATGAGCAGTTCTTC.